This T cell receptor beta chain was recorded in a study of beta chain features in type 1 diabetes. General study results and limits: The naive, central memory and Treg TCRB repertoires showed an apparent similarity that was greater among patients than among healthy donors. Type 1 diabetes patients had moderately but significantly shorter TCRB CDR3s in all four CD4+ subsets.

As concerns this clone: Its antigen is currently unknown.

V was cut by 4 bases and J by 6 bases, with 12 bases left in between. Germline CDR1 is KGHSH and CDR2 is LQKENI. The CDR3 covers 13 residues. Expressed TCRB transcripts were sequenced, since all the RNA that had been isolated was reverse transcribed. TCRdb's table, derived via immunoSEQ multiplex PCR, lists solely in-frame clones and lacks some. The data show under 900,000 clones, roughly 15% seen once. There was one heparinised blood draw per donor, averaging roughly 110 mL. Each of the sorted populations had a purity greater than 95%. The sequenced material came from naive CD4+ T cells from blood. The receptor's source is a woman under 30 in good health. The V call is TRBV18, the J call TRBJ1-1, with TRBD1 as a possible D gene (5 bases). CDR3 sequence reads: CASSRGEYAEAFF. The CDR3 DNA reads as TGTGCCAGCTCACGGGGGGAATACGCTGAAGCTTTCTTT.